The clone carrying this TCR beta chain showed up just a few times. Antigen: not known. With 6 bases removed from V and 0 bases from J, the gap between germline ends came to 11 bases. CDR3 length: 14 amino acids. CDR1 MDHEN and CDR2 SYDVKM come from the germline V gene. TCRdb reprocessed the RT-PCR reads with MiXCR, giving one entry per CDR3 protein. Among some 480,000 distinct CDR3 sequences listed, about a tenth were seen once. This record comes from a study of response to subunit inactivated influenza vaccine. The study, taken as a whole, reports: The authors proposed limited new T cell recruitment per seasonal influenza vaccination.

The V and J genes are TRBV28 and TRBJ2-5, with D unclear. Source: PBMCs from blood, taken about 40 days after vaccination. This clonotype was sampled from a man aged 45 to 65 who received an inactivated influenza vaccine. The CDR3 here is CASRLVRYQETQYF. The CDR3 bases are TGTGCCAGCAGGCTTGTGCGGTACCAAGAGACCCAGTACTTC.